The clone carrying this T cell receptor beta chain has a handful of counts. No antigen is known for it. The sample is drawn from a study of T cell repertoires in cytomegalovirus infection. Study-level points and caveats: Identification of carriers of CMV plus the relevant HLA was achieved through cumulative public TCR beta family frequency. It was HLA-C-restricted CMV-specific TCR beta clonotypes that dominated the response ex vivo.

TCRdb processed the reads anew with MiXCR; each CDR3 protein has one entry. The data contain 300,000 to 400,000 distinct CDR3 sequences, around a tenth of them singletons. Sample: PBMCs. This clonotype was sampled from a human donor in good health (CMV status not recorded). Some clones in this sample may be carry-over from other donors' samples.

CDR3 in amino acids: CASSPSFVTEGGDSTEAFF. CDR3 sequence (DNA): TGTGCCAGCAGCCCTTCTTTTGTTACCGAGGGGGGCGATTCCACTGAAGCTTTCTTT. This chain joins TRBV14 and TRBJ1-1; D is possibly TRBD1 (6 bases). V lost 4 bases and J lost 4, with 28 bases in between. Per the germline V gene, CDR1 is SGHDN and CDR2 is FVKESK. The CDR3 loop spans 19 amino acids.